This T cell receptor beta chain was recovered during a study of blood T cell repertoires in COVID-19. The wider study: Material from acute and convalescent COVID-19 was sourced from the United States, Italy and Spain. Sample material is recorded as cDNA or gDNA derived from T cells, B-cell-depleted T cells, or PBMCs.

In the original analysis: Nucleated cell number was recorded as an estimate derived from reference gene primer amplification. Some clones are missing from TCRdb's copy, which holds only in-frame ones; the method was immunoSEQ multiplex PCR. V, J and clone size derive from that table, while D and trimming were established from the DNA sequence. This sample has roughly 180,000 clones; approximately 81% occur once, and the top ten carry about 10%. Germline loops: CDR1 SGHTA, CDR2 FQGNSA. Trimming removed 5 bases from V and 5 bases from J; junction bases left unmatched: 11. This CDR3 has 15 amino acids. Only a few counts were recorded for this clone.

The V gene is TRBV7-2, the J gene TRBJ2-5; TRBD2 matches 7 bases. The origin of this receptor is a woman older than 75 with active or convalescent COVID-19. Sequencing input: peripheral blood. The CDR3 DNA sequence: TGTGCCAGCAGCCGCATGGGCACCGGGGGGGAGACCCAGTACTTC. Amino acids: CASSRMGTGGETQYF.